Listed here are 21 T cell receptor beta chains from one sample, sequenced in a study of regulatory T cells in long-lasting Graves disease. Regarding time point: persistent/refractory GD, antithyroid drugs over 5 years with positive TRAb. With RNA extracted from PBMCs as input, the TCR library was made. CDR3 regions were amplified by Arm-PCR using iRepertoire HTBI primers to build TCR beta libraries. TCRdb ran MiXCR on the multiplex PCR reads and lists one entry per CDR3 protein. Among over 450,000 distinct CDR3 sequences listed, 20% to 25% were seen once. Here the sequenced sample was peripheral blood mononuclear cells (PBMCs), taken when the disease was refractory, from a patient treated with antithyroid drugs. These receptors all come from a female donor with Graves disease.

There are a few counts of this clonotype. The V and J genes are TRBV7-9 and TRBJ1-5; the D is unclear. From germline, CDR1 is SEHNR and CDR2 FQNEAQ (reference sequence). V was pared by 5 bases and J by 4 bases, with 15 bases between. This CDR3 is 15 amino acids long. In nucleotides, the CDR3 is TGTGCCAGCAGCCCCACCGGGAGCATTAATCAGCCCCAGCATTTT. The encoded protein is CASSPTGSINQPQHF. The full variable domain, in which reference TRBV7-9 and TRBJ1-5 provide the parts outside the CDR3, is DTGVSQNPRHKITKRGQNVTFRCDPISEHNRLYWYRQTLGQGPEFLTYFQNEAQLEKSRLLSDRFSAERPKGSFSTLEIQRTEQGDSAMYLCASSPTGSINQPQHFGDGTRLSIL.

This clonotype occurred many times. This chain joins TRBV24-1 and TRBJ2-2; 9 nucleotides line up with TRBD1. The germline V gene has CDR1 KGHDR and CDR2 SFDVKD. The CDR3 has 17 amino acids. Unmatched junction bases numbered 7, after V lost 4 bases and J lost 2 bases. The CDR3 region is CATSDPGTGTNTGELFF. Here the CDR3 DNA reads TGTGCCACCAGTGACCCCGGGACAGGGACCAACACCGGGGAGCTGTTTTTT.

The sample holds many counts of this clonotype. The chain recombines TRBV12-5 with TRBJ2-7; D may match TRBD1 or TRBD2 (5 bases each). Germline CDR1 and CDR2: LGHNT and FRNRAP. This CDR3 comprises 15 residues. V lost 1 base to trimming and J lost 7 bases, with 17 bases between them. The CDR3 here is CASGLGDGHLGEQYF. CDR3 DNA sequence: TGTGCTAGTGGTTTGGGGGACGGGCACCTGGGGGAGCAGTACTTC.

A few counts support this clonotype. The chain has TRBV20-1 and TRBJ2-7, with TRBD1 as a possible D gene (5 bases). Trimming took off 1 base at V and 3 bases at J, with 10 bases between the two ends. CDR3 length equals 13 residues. The V gene's germline CDR1 is DFQATT and CDR2 SNEGSKA (reference sequence). The CDR3 protein is CSARVRQNYEQYF. The DNA of the CDR3 is TGCAGTGCTAGAGTACGACAGAACTACGAGCAGTACTTC.

In this sample, this clonotype turned up many times. The chain joins TRBV7-2 to TRBJ2-5; D gene unclear. The CDR3 totals 11 residues. V lost 2 bases and J lost 7, with 5 bases in between. Germline assignment: CDR1 SGHTA and CDR2 FQGNSA. In DNA form, the CDR3 reads TGTGCCAGCAGCTTAAGCGTGACCCAGTACTTC. Protein sequence: CASSLSVTQYF.

Only one count was recorded for this clonotype. It may be a read error: a sequence one base away is much more abundant. The rearrangement links TRBV27 to TRBJ1-4; 7 bases are a match to TRBD1. The CDR3 consists of 15 residues. CDR1 and CDR2 (germline): MNHEY, SMNVEV (reference sequence). J was trimmed by 3 bases and V by 6 bases; bases with no gene match: 7. CDR3 in amino acids: CASRTGTAANEKLFF. DNA for the CDR3: TGTGCCAGCAGGACAGGGACCGCAGCTAATGAAAAACTGTTTTTT.

This clonotype was counted at least ten times. This chain connects TRBV12-3 or TRBV12-4 to TRBJ1-5; 10 bases match TRBD1. V shed 6 bases, J shed 4 bases, and the junction held 9 bases outside the gene matches. This CDR3 is 16 amino acids long. CDR3 coding DNA: TGTGCCAGCAGAGAGATTGGGACAGGGGAGAATCAGCCCCAGCATTTT. Protein product: CASREIGTGENQPQHF.

This clonotype was observed many times. The V call is TRBV28, the J call TRBJ1-4; no clear D. The CDR3 runs to 13 residues. V was clipped by 4 bases and J by 7 bases, with 10 bases between them. From germline, CDR1 is MDHEN and CDR2 SYDVKM. For the CDR3, the DNA is TGTGCCAGCAGTTCGTCTCGCCGTGAAAAACTGTTTTTT. This encodes CASSSSRREKLFF. Supplemented by reference TRBV28 and TRBJ1-4, the full variable domain reads DVKVTQSSRYLVKRTGEKVFLECVQDMDHENMFWYRQDPGLGLRLIYFSYDVKMKEKGDIPEGYSVSREKKERFSLILESASTNQTSMYLCASSSSRREKLFFGSGTQLSVL.

This clonotype was seen repeatedly, ten times or more. This chain joins TRBV2 and TRBJ2-6; D unclear. V was cut by 6 bases and J by 3 bases, with 6 bases left in between. This CDR3 region has 13 residues. CDR1 and CDR2 from the germline V gene are SNHLY and FYNNEI. CDR3 DNA sequence: TGTGCCAGCAGCGATTTTGGGGCCAACGTCCTGACTTTC. Translated: CASSDFGANVLTF.

CDR3 sequence (DNA): TGTGCCACCAGTGGTGGCGGCCCGGGTGAAGAGCAGTACTTC. Translating gives CATSGGGPGEEQYF. The J gene is TRBJ2-7, the V gene TRBV24-1, with D uncertain. Germline CDR1 and CDR2: KGHDR and SFDVKD. This CDR3 is 14 amino acids long. V gave up 5 bases and J gave up 7 bases, with 17 bases separating them.

This clonotype was seen many times. The V and J genes are TRBV12-3 or TRBV12-4 and TRBJ1-2, with a tentative D call TRBD1 (5 bases). CDR3 length: 13 residues. The V and J ends lost 3 bases and 6 bases respectively, with 11 bases between them. In DNA, the CDR3 is TGTGCCAGCAGTTTTAGCAGGGCACATGGCTACACCTTC. Translating gives CASSFSRAHGYTF.

The chain uses TRBV7-9 and TRBJ2-3; the match to TRBD2 covers 10 bases. CDR1 is SEHNR and CDR2 is FQNEAQ in the germline V gene (reference sequence). This CDR3 has 17 amino acids. Germline trimming cut 3 bases from V and 1 base from J; bases unmatched to any gene: 7. The CDR3, as DNA: TGTGCCAGCAGCTTCCCTCTAGCGGGAGCGGGCACAGATACGCAGTATTTT. Residues: CASSFPLAGAGTDTQYF.

This clonotype was counted many times. The chain couples TRBV24-1 to TRBJ2-5; TRBD2 matches 15 bases. CDR3 length equals 17 residues. Germline V gene data show CDR1 as KGHDR and CDR2 as SFDVKD. J was trimmed by 2 bases and V by 4 bases; bases with no gene match: 4. The CDR3 loop reads CATSDQGLAGGQETQYF. For the CDR3, the DNA is TGTGCCACCAGTGACCAAGGACTAGCGGGGGGGCAAGAGACCCAGTACTTC.

This clonotype has a count of ten or more. The rearrangement joins TRBV6-6 to TRBJ2-2; TRBD2 is a possible D gene (5 bases). This CDR3 is 16 amino acids long. Trimming took off 0 bases at V and 4 bases at J, with 12 bases between the two ends. The germline gives CDR1 MNHNY, CDR2 SVGAGI (reference sequence). CDR3 residues: CASSYSGRGITGELFF. The CDR3 nucleotides are TGTGCCAGCAGTTACTCGGGTAGAGGGATCACCGGGGAGCTGTTTTTT.

The V and J genes are TRBV12-3 or TRBV12-4 and TRBJ2-1, with D perhaps matching TRBD2 (6 bases). This CDR3 is built from 15 residues. V gave up 6 bases and J gave up 6 bases, with 18 bases separating them. As DNA, the CDR3 is TGTGCCAGCAGCAGGGTCATCGGGAGATCCAATGAGCAGTTCTTC. This encodes CASSRVIGRSNEQFF.

This clonotype was observed a handful of times. A read error is possible here, since a much larger clone lies one base away. The chain employs TRBV6-1 and TRBJ1-1; D gene unclear. Trimming took off 6 bases at V and 1 base at J, with 9 bases between the two ends. The germline V gene has CDR1 MNHNS and CDR2 SASEGT. The CDR3 spans 13 residues. CDR3 in amino acids: CASRKGGNTEAFF. The CDR3, as DNA: TGTGCCAGCAGAAAGGGCGGGAACACTGAAGCTTTCTTT.

V gene TRBV29-1 combines with J gene TRBJ1-4; 7 nucleotides match TRBD1. This CDR3 contains 16 residues. The germline CDR1 and CDR2 sequences are SQVTM and ANQGSEA. Trimming took 1 base from V and 12 from J; bases not matched to a gene: 17. This CDR3 is CSVEVPGQSLDDQLFF. The CDR3 DNA reads as TGCAGCGTTGAAGTCCCGGGACAGAGCTTAGATGATCAACTGTTTTTT.

Many counts were recorded for this clonotype. This sequence joins TRBV6-1 and TRBJ1-2; no firm D call. CDR1 and CDR2 (germline): MNHNS, SASEGT. CDR3 length equals 14 residues. V lost 0 bases and J lost 7, with 12 bases in between. This CDR3 reads CASSEADRRGGYTF. CDR3 sequence (DNA): TGTGCCAGCAGTGAAGCGGACCGGCGAGGTGGCTACACCTTC.

V and J are TRBV19 and TRBJ1-6, with D possibly TRBD1 on 6 matching bases. The germline V gene has CDR1 LNHDA and CDR2 SQIVND (reference sequence). Trimming took off 3 bases at V and 1 base at J, with 7 bases between the two ends. There are 15 residues in the CDR3. CDR3 sequence reads: CASSITGSYNSPLHF. The CDR3 nucleotides are TGTGCCAGTAGTATTACAGGGTCCTATAATTCACCCCTCCACTTT.

This clonotype was seen repeatedly, ten times or more. The chain carries TRBV27 and TRBJ1-5; 9 bases agree with TRBD1. There are 13 residues in the CDR3. Trimming at V came to 7 bases and at J to 4 bases, leaving 2 bases not matched to a gene. CDR1 is MNHEY and CDR2 is SMNVEV in the germline V gene (reference sequence). The chain's CDR3 is CASKGQGNQPQHF. The CDR3 DNA is TGTGCCAGCAAGGGACAGGGTAATCAGCCCCAGCATTTT.

Ten or more counts support this clonotype. V gene TRBV4-1 combines with J gene TRBJ2-5, with D hard to call. The V and J ends lost 0 bases and 7 bases respectively, with 15 bases between them. The length of the CDR3 is 15 residues. Per the germline V gene, CDR1 is MGHRA and CDR2 is YSYEKL. The chain's CDR3 is CASSQDTVDLGTQYF. The CDR3 bases are TGCGCCAGCAGCCAAGATACGGTCGACCTGGGGACCCAGTACTTC.